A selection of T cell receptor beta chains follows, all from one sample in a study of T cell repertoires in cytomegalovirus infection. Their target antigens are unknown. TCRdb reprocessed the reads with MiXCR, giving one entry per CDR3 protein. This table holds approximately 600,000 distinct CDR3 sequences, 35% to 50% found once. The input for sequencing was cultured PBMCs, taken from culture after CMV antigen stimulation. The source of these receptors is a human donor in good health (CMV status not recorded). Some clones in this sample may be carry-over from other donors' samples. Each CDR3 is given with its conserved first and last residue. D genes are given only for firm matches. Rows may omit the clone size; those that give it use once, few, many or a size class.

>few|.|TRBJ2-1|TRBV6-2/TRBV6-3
CASTPDRSSSYNEQFF
TGTGCCAGCACCCCGGACAGATCGAGCTCCTACAATGAGCAGTTCTTC
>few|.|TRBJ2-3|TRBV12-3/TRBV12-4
CASSSPGREFDTQYF
TGTGCCAGCAGCTCCCCCGGCAGGGAGTTTGATACGCAGTATTTT
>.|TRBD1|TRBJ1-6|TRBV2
CASRPGQENSPLHF
TGTGCCAGCAGGCCGGGACAGGAGAATTCACCCCTCCACTTT
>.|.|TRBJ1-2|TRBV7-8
CASSLALSGGYTF
TGTGCCAGCAGCTTAGCTCTTAGCGGCGGCTACACCTTC
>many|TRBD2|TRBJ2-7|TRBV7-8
CASSLAPSGGLSSYEQYF
TGTGCCAGCAGCTTAGCGCCTAGCGGGGGCCTAAGCTCCTACGAGCAGTACTTC
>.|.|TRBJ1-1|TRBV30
CAWSQGNTEAFF
TGTGCCTGGAGTCAGGGAAACACTGAAGCTTTCTTT
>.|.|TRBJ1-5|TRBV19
CASSARGNNQPQHF
TGTGCCAGTAGTGCCCGCGGAAACAATCAGCCCCAGCATTTT
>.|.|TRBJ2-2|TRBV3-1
CASSHSTGKTGELFF
TGTGCCAGCAGCCACTCAACGGGGAAGACCGGGGAGCTGTTTTTT
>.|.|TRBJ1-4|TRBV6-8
CASSDPTGAANEKLFF
TGTGCCAGCAGTGACCCAACGGGGGCGGCTAATGAAAAACTGTTTTTT
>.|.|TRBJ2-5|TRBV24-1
CATSDETGLQYF
TGTGCCACCAGTGATGAAACAGGTCTACAGTACTTC
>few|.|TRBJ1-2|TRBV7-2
CASSLKGGSQDGYTF
TGTGCCAGCAGCCTAAAGGGGGGGAGCCAAGATGGCTACACCTTC
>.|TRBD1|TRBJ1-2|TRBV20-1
CSAREEGAMTF
TGCAGTGCTAGAGAGGAGGGGGCGATGACCTTC
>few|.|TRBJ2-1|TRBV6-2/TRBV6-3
CASSNRRPQVQNEQFF
TGTGCCAGCAGTAATCGTCGTCCCCAGGTTCAGAATGAGCAGTTCTTC
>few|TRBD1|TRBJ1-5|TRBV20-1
CSARVDREVGQPQHF
TGCAGTGCTAGAGTCGACAGGGAGGTGGGCCAGCCCCAGCATTTT
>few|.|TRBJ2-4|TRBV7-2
CASSVSLGAGTKNIQYF
TGTGCCAGCAGCGTTTCCCTGGGGGCGGGGACCAAAAACATTCAGTACTTC
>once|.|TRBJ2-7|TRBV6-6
CASSLSGPRAYEQYF
TGTGCCAGCAGCCTATCGGGACCAAGGGCCTACGAGCAGTACTTC